The rows below give T cell receptor beta chains drawn from one sample of a study of T cell responses to AZD1222 COVID-19 vaccine. Using immunoSEQ multiplex PCR, the repertoire was profiled, and TCRdb retains in-frame clones only, with some absent. The data show 90,000 to 150,000 clones, with around 90% seen just once and roughly 5.4% held by the top ten. The specimen comprised peripheral blood, sampled on day 0 of AZD1222 vaccination. The receptors derive from an adult in good health. CDR3s leave out the opening cysteine and the closing phenylalanine or tryptophan. Each record gives: V gene, CDR3 protein.

v_gene: TRBV3-1/TRBV3-2; CDR3aa: ASSQKPFTRGEAF
v_gene: TRBV28; CDR3aa: ASSPMQGSTEAF
v_gene: TRBV15; CDR3aa: ATTPGDSYNSPLH
v_gene: TRBV19; CDR3aa: ASRGGGETQY
v_gene: TRBV30; CDR3aa: AWKQGSYEQY
v_gene: TRBV7-9; CDR3aa: ASSLQEHYGYT
v_gene: TRBV11-3; CDR3aa: ASSFGTGASYEQY
v_gene: TRBV2; CDR3aa: ASTSGGVNIQY
v_gene: TRBV5-5; CDR3aa: ASSLEGLAAETQY
v_gene: TRBV5-5; CDR3aa: ASTLTEWNYGYT
v_gene: TRBV19; CDR3aa: ASSSEGYGYT
v_gene: TRBV2; CDR3aa: ASSGEQVSPYT
v_gene: TRBV5-4; CDR3aa: ASSFPKETQY
v_gene: TRBV20-1; CDR3aa: SASSGPNTEAF
v_gene: TRBV19; CDR3aa: ARGQGTYEQY
v_gene: TRBV3-1/TRBV3-2; CDR3aa: ASSRTTGGSTDTQY
v_gene: TRBV29-1; CDR3aa: SVDGGDTQY
v_gene: TRBV2; CDR3aa: ATKREPYEQY
v_gene: TRBV19; CDR3aa: ASISVKGGNQPQH
v_gene: TRBV19; CDR3aa: ASSTARTGGNQPQH
v_gene: TRBV12-5; CDR3aa: ASGTGTYNSPLH
v_gene: TRBV7-9; CDR3aa: ASSLVGGFGEQF
v_gene: TRBV3-1/TRBV3-2; CDR3aa: ASSVGRGTEAF
v_gene: TRBV5-1; CDR3aa: ASSLTGSGNTIY
v_gene: TRBV6-5; CDR3aa: ASKRSSIAAQH
v_gene: TRBV30; CDR3aa: AWSTRTGGSIMF
v_gene: TRBV10-1; CDR3aa: ASSEAKVSEAF
v_gene: TRBV2; CDR3aa: ASSSTGDGSQETQY
v_gene: TRBV30; CDR3aa: AWSPSSPKNQPQH
v_gene: TRBV2; CDR3aa: ASSEPGRNYGYT
v_gene: TRBV10-3; CDR3aa: AISGSGGAETQY
v_gene: TRBV3-1/TRBV3-2; CDR3aa: ASSRDRVGEQY
v_gene: TRBV19; CDR3aa: ASSIYAQATYEQY
v_gene: TRBV2; CDR3aa: ASSEWGRAPQH
v_gene: TRBV30; CDR3aa: AWSGDKYGYT
v_gene: TRBV6-5; CDR3aa: ASSYSYRDTTGELF
v_gene: TRBV25-1; CDR3aa: ASSEEEF
v_gene: TRBV6-4; CDR3aa: ASSDSAGATDTQY
v_gene: TRBV18; CDR3aa: ASSPLAGVGELF
v_gene: TRBV7-3; CDR3aa: ASRAGGPSDTQY
v_gene: TRBV11-1; CDR3aa: ASSTGQGVHEQY
v_gene: TRBV7-9; CDR3aa: ASTSTNTNQPQH
v_gene: TRBV5-1; CDR3aa: ASSESGSLSYNEQF
v_gene: TRBV28; CDR3aa: ASSTPGLALAPEQY
v_gene: TRBV5-1; CDR3aa: ASSLEGHSGNTIY
v_gene: TRBV5-1; CDR3aa: ASSGDNQGATGELF
v_gene: TRBV25-1; CDR3aa: ASMPSGANVLT
v_gene: TRBV9; CDR3aa: ASSVGGELSTDTQY
v_gene: TRBV19; CDR3aa: ASTLTGITYNSPLH
v_gene: TRBV7-9; CDR3aa: ASSPGVSGNTIY
v_gene: TRBV19; CDR3aa: ASQFTGAVAAKNIQY
v_gene: TRBV28; CDR3aa: ASSTQRTEAF
v_gene: TRBV19; CDR3aa: ASSIASSGIQETQY